A single sample gave rise to the 5 T cell receptor beta chains below, sequenced in a study of shared clonotypes between healthy human individuals. Sequencing was performed with immunoSEQ multiplex PCR; in TCRdb, only in-frame clones are kept and a portion is missing. Of some 740,000 clones listed, almost 95% are singletons. CD45RO-negative, CCR7-positively selected cells formed the naive CD8 fraction, excluding terminally differentiated effector memory CD45RA+ cells. The sequenced material came from naive CD8+ T cells sorted from blood. The receptors here all came from a man aged 25 to 40 in good health.

This clone has only one observation. V gene TRBV15 combines with J gene TRBJ2-7; 8 bases agree with TRBD1. There are 15 residues in the CDR3. Germline CDR1 reads LNHNV; CDR2 reads YYDKDF (reference sequence). The trim removed 1 base at V and 3 bases at J, leaving 5 bases unmatched. The CDR3 coding sequence is TGTGCCACCAGCAGAGCCCGGGACAGGTTCTACGAGCAGTACTTC. It is translated as CATSRARDRFYEQYF.

This chain uses TRBV5-1 with TRBJ1-3; 8 nucleotides match TRBD1. The CDR3 contains 17 residues. In germline, CDR1 is SGHRS, CDR2 YFSETQ. V lost 4 bases, J lost 4 bases, and 13 bases stayed unmatched. In nucleotides, the CDR3 is TGCGCCAGCAGCAGAGACAGGGGAAGTCTAGCCGGAAACACCATATATTTT. This sequence encodes CASSRDRGSLAGNTIYF.

The CDR3 reads CASSLVGTGLDDEQFF. CDR3 nucleotide sequence: TGTGCCAGCAGCTTAGTAGGGACAGGGTTAGACGATGAGCAGTTCTTC. The rearrangement links TRBV7-9 to TRBJ2-1, with 9 nucleotides matching TRBD1. Germline CDR1 is SEHNR and CDR2 is FQNEAQ (reference sequence). The CDR3 runs to 16 residues. Losses at the gene ends were 1 base for V and 8 bases for J; bases not matched to a gene: 9.

The genes are TRBV6-1 and TRBJ1-2; 7 bases agree with TRBD1. This CDR3 is 13 amino acids long. The V gene end was trimmed by 2 bases and the J gene end by 4 bases; junction bases not matched to a gene: 1. The germline V gene has CDR1 MNHNS and CDR2 SASEGT. The CDR3 DNA sequence: TGTGCCAGCAGTGAATGGGACAGCTATGGCTACACCTTC. Translating gives CASSEWDSYGYTF.

Only a few counts were recorded for this clone. The V and J genes are TRBV15 and TRBJ2-2; D gene ambiguous. V was cut by 5 bases and J by 6 bases, with 10 bases left in between. Germline V gene sequence: CDR1 LNHNV, CDR2 YYDKDF (reference sequence). The CDR3 runs to 13 residues. CDR3 loop: CATSAWRAGELFF. The CDR3 DNA sequence: TGTGCCACCAGCGCTTGGCGTGCCGGGGAGCTGTTTTTT.